This record concerns one TCR beta chain sequence. Its specificity is not known. The germline CDR1 and CDR2 sequences are SGHDN and FVKESK. Trimming stripped 5 bases from V and 6 bases from J, with 19 bases between. The CDR3 extends over 15 amino acids. These data belong to a study of T cell responses to AZD1222 COVID-19 vaccine. Sequenced by immunoSEQ multiplex PCR; TCRdb stores in-frame clones only, minus some. The sample gives some 140,000 clones, 70% to 90% of which show up once; 5.5% to 6% is in the top ten. Notes on the study in general: An increase in Spike-specific TCR breadth and depth was observed after two AZD1222 doses. Regions 160-218 and 743-854 dominated among vaccine-associated CD4 TCRs spanning spike. Of spike-specific TCRs, nearly half reportedly target regions left unmutated in variants.

The chain employs TRBV14 and TRBJ1-1, with D perhaps TRBD1 (5 bases). Source: peripheral blood, taken on day 0 of MenACWY control vaccination. This receptor was obtained from an adult in good health. The CDR3: CASSEAYKIGAEAFF. CDR3 coding DNA: TGTGCCAGCAGCGAAGCTTATAAGATAGGGGCTGAAGCTTTCTTT.